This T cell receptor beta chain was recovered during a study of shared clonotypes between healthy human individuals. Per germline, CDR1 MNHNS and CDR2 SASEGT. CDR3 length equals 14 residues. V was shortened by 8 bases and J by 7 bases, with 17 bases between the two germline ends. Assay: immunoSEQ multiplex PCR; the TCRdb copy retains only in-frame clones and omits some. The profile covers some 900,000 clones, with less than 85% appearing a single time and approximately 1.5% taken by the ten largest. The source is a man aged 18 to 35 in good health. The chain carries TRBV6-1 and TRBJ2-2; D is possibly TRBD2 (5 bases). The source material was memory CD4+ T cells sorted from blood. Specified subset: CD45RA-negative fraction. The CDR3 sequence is CASCWTGMGGELFF. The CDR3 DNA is TGTGCCAGCTGCTGGACGGGGATGGGCGGGGAGCTGTTTTTT.